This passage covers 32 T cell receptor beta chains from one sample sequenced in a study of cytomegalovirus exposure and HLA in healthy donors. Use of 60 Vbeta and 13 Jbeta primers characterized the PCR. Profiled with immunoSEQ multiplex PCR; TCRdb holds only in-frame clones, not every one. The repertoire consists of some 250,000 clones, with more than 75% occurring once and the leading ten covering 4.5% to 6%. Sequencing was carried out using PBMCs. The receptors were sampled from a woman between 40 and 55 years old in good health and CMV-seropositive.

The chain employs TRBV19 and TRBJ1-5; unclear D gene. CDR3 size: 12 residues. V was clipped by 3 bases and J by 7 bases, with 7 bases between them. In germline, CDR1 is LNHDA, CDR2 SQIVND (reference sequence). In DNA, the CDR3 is TGTGCCAGTAGTATCTCCTACCAGCCCCAGCATTTT. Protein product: CASSISYQPQHF.

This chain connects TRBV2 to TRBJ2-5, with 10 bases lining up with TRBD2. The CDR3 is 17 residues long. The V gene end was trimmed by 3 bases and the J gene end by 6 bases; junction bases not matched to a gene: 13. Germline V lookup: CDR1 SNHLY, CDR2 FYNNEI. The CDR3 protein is CASSDSKASGGSKTQYF. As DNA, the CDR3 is TGTGCCAGCAGTGACAGTAAGGCTAGCGGGGGATCGAAGACCCAGTACTTC.

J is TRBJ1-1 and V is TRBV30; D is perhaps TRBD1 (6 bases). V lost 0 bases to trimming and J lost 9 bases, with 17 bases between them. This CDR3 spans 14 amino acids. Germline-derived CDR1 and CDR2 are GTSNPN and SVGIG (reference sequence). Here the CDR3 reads CAWSVRGAGGQAFF. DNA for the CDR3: TGTGCCTGGAGTGTACGGGGGGCTGGAGGGCAAGCTTTCTTT.

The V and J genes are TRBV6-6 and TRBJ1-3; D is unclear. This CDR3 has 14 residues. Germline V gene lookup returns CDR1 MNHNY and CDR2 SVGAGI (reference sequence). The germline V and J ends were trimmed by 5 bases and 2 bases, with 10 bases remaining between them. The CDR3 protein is CASSRDSTGNTIYF. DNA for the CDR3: TGTGCCAGCAGTCGGGATTCGACTGGAAACACCATATATTTT.

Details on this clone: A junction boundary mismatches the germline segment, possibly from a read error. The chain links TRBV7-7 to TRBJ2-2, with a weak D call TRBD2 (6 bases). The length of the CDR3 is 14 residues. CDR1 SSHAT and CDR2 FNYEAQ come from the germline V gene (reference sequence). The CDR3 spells CASSFALATGELFF. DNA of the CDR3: TGTGCTAGCAGCTTCGCACTAGCAACCGGGGAGCTGTTTTTT.

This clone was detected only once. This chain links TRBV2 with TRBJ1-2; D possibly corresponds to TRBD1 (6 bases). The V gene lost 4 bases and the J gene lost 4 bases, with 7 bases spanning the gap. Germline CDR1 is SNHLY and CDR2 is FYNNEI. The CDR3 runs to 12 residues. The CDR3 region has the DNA TGTGCCAGCAGTGTGGACAGCTATGGCTACACCTTC. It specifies CASSVDSYGYTF.

The CDR3 DNA is TGTGCCAGTAGACTCCTGACAGCACAAGGGCTCTATGGCTACACCTTC. Translating gives CASRLLTAQGLYGYTF. V and J are TRBV19 and TRBJ1-2; tentatively, D is TRBD1 (5 bases). Trimming took 6 bases from V and 4 from J, leaving 21 bases between them. The CDR3 has 16 amino acids. Germline V gene sequence: CDR1 LNHDA, CDR2 SQIVND (reference sequence).

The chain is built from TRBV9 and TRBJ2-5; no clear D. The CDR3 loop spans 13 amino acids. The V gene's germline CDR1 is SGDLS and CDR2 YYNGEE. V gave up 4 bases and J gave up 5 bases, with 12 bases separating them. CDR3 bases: TGTGCCAGCAGCTCGAGACTGGCGGAGACCCAGTACTTC. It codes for CASSSRLAETQYF.

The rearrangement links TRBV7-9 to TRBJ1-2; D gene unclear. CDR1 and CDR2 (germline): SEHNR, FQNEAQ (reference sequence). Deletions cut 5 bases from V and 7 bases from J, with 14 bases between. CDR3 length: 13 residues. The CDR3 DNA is TGTGCCAGCAGCCCGCCAGGCTGGGCTGGCTACACCTTC. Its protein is CASSPPGWAGYTF.

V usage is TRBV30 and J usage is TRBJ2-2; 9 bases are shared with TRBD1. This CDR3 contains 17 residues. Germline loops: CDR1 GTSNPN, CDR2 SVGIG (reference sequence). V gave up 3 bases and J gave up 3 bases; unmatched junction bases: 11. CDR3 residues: CAWRFNHRGLHTGELFF. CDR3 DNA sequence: TGTGCCTGGAGGTTTAACCACAGGGGGCTACACACCGGGGAGCTGTTTTTT.

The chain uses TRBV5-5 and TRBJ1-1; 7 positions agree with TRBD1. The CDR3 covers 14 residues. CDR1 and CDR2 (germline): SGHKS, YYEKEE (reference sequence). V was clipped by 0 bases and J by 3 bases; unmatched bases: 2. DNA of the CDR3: TGTGCCAGCAGCTTGGGCAGGGGGTACACTGAAGCTTTCTTT. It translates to CASSLGRGYTEAFF.

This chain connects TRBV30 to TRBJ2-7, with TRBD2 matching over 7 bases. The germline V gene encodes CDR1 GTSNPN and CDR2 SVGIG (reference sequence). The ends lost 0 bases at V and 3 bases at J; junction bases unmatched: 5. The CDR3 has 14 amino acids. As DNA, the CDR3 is TGTGCCTGGAGTGTTGGCACTAGCGACTACGAGCAGTACTTC. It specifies CAWSVGTSDYEQYF.

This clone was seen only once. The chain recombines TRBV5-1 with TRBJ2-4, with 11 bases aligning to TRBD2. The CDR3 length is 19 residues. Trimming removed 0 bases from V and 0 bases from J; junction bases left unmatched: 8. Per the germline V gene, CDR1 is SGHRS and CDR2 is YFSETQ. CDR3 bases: TGCGCCAGCAGCTTGGCCCCGGGACTAGCGGATCTAGCCAAAAACATTCAGTACTTC. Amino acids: CASSLAPGLADLAKNIQYF.

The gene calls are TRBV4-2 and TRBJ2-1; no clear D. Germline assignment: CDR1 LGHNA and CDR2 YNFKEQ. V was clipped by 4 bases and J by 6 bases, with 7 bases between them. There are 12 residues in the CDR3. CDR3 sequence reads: CASSPTVNEQFF. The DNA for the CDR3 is TGTGCCAGCAGCCCCACAGTCAATGAGCAGTTCTTC.

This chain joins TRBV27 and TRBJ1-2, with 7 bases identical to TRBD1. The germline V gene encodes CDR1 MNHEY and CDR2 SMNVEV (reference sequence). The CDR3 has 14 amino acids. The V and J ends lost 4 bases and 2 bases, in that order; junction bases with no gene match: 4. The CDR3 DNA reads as TGTGCCAGCAGTTGGAGGGGGCCGAACTATGGCTACACCTTC. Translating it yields CASSWRGPNYGYTF.

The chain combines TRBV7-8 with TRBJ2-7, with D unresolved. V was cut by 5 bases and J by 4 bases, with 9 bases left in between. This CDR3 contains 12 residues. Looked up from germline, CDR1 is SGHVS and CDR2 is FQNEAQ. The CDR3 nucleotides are TGTGCCAGCAGCCTCAACTATTACGAGCAGTACTTC. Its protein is CASSLNYYEQYF.

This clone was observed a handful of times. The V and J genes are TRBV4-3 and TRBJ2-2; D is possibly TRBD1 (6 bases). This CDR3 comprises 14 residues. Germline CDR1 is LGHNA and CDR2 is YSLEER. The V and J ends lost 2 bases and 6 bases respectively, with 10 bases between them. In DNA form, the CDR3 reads TGCGCCAGCAGCCAAACAGGGCAGTCCGGGGAGCTGTTTTTT. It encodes CASSQTGQSGELFF.

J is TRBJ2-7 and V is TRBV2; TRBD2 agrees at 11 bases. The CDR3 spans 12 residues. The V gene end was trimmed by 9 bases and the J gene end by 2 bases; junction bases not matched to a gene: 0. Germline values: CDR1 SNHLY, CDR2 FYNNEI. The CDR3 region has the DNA TGTGCCAGGACTAGCGGGACCTACGAGCAGTACTTC. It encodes CARTSGTYEQYF.

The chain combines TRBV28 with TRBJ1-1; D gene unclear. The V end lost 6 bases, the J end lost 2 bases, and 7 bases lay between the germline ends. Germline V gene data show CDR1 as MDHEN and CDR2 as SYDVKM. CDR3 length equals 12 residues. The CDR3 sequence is CASSAGNTEAFF. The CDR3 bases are TGTGCCAGCAGCGCAGGTAACACTGAAGCTTTCTTT.

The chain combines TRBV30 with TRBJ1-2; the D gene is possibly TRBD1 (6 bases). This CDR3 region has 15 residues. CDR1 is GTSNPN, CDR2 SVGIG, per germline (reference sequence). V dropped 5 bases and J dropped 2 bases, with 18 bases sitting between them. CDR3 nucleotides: TGTGCCTGGGGGGGCACCCCGGAGGCGAACTATGGCTACACCTTC. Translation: CAWGGTPEANYGYTF. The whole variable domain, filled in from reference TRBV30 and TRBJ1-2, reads SQTIHQWPATLVQPVGSPLSLECTVEGTSNPNLYWYRQAAGRGLQLLFYSVGIGQISSEVPQNLSASRPQDRQFILSSKKLLLSDSGFYLCAWGGTPEANYGYTFGSGTRLTVV.

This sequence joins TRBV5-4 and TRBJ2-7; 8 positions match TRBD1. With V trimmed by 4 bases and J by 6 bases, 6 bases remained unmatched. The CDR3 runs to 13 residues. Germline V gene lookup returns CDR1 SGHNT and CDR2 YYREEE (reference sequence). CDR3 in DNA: TGTGCCAGCAGCCTGGACAGGGTACGCGAGCAGTACTTC. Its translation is CASSLDRVREQYF.

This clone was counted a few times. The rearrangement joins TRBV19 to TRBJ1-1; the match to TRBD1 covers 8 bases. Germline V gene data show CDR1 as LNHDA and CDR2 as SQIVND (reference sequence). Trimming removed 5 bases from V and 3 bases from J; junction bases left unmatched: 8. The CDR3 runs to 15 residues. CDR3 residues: CASSPRTGRDTEAFF. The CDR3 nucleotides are TGTGCCAGTAGTCCTCGGACAGGGCGGGACACTGAAGCTTTCTTT.

CDR3 DNA sequence: TGCGCCAGCAGCTTGGCAGGGGCCGGGAGGTCACCCCTCCACTTT. This encodes CASSLAGAGRSPLHF. The chain employs TRBV5-1 and TRBJ1-6; D might be TRBD1 (6 bases). Trimming took off 0 bases at V and 10 bases at J, with 14 bases between the two ends. Germline CDR1 is SGHRS and CDR2 is YFSETQ. This CDR3 region has 15 residues.

CDR3: CAISTSGGSTDTQYF. The CDR3 DNA reads as TGTGCCATCAGTACCAGCGGGGGTTCCACAGATACGCAGTATTTT. The chain couples TRBV10-3 to TRBJ2-3, with 8 bases lining up with TRBD2. With V trimmed by 5 bases and J by 2 bases, 6 bases remained unmatched. The length of the CDR3 is 15 residues. Germline V lookup: CDR1 ENHRY, CDR2 SYGVKD.

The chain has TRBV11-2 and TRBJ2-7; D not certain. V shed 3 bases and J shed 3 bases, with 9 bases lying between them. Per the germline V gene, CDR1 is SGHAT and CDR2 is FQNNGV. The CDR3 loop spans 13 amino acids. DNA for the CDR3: TGTGCCAGCAGCTTTGAAGGAGTCTACGAGCAGTACTTC. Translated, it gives CASSFEGVYEQYF. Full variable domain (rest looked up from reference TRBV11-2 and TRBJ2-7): EAGVAQSPRYKIIEKRQSVAFWCNPISGHATLYWYQQILGQGPKLLIQFQNNGVVDDSQLPKDRFSAERLKGVDSTLKIQPAKLEDSAVYLCASSFEGVYEQYFGPGTRLTVT.

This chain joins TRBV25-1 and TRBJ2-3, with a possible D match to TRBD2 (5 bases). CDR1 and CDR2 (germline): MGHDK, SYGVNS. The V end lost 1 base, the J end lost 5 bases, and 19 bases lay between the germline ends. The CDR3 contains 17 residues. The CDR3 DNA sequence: TGTGCCAGCAGTGAATCAGTGGGAATCAACCGGGGAGATACGCAGTATTTT. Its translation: CASSESVGINRGDTQYF.

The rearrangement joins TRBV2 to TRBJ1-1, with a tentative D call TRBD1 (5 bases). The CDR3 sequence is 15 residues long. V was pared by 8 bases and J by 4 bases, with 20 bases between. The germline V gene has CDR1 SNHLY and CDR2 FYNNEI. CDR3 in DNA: TGTGCCAGCCGAGGAGAGTGGACAAGAGGCACTGAAGCTTTCTTT. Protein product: CASRGEWTRGTEAFF.

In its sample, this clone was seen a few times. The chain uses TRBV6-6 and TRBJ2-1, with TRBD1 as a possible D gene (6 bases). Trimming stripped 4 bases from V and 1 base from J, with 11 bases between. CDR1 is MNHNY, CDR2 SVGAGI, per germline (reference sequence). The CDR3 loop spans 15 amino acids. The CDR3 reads CASSLSGTSYNEQFF. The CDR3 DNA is TGTGCCAGCAGTTTATCCGGGACATCCTACAATGAGCAGTTCTTC.

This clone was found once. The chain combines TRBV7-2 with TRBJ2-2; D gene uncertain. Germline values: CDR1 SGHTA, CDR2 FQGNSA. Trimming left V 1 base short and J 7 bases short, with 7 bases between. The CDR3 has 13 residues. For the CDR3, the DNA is TGTGCCAGCAGCTTAGTGTGGAGCGGGGAGCTGTTTTTT. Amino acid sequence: CASSLVWSGELFF. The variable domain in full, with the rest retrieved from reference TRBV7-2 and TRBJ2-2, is GAGVSQSPSNKVTEKGKDVELRCDPISGHTALYWYRQSLGQGLEFLIYFQGNSAPDKSGLPSDRFSAERTGGSVSTLTIQRTQQEDSAVYLCASSLVWSGELFFGEGSRLTVL.

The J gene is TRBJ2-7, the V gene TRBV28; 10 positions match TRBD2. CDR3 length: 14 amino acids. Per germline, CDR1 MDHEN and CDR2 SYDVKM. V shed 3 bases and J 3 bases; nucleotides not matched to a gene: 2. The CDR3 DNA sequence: TGTGCCAGCAGTTTGTCTAGCGGGAGCTACGAGCAGTACTTC. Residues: CASSLSSGSYEQYF.

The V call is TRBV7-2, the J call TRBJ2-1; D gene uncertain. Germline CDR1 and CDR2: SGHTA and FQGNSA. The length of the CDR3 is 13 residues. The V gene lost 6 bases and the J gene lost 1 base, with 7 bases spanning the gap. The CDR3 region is CASSFRSYNEQFF. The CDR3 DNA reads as TGTGCCAGCAGTTTCAGGTCCTACAATGAGCAGTTCTTC.

The CDR3 region has the DNA TGTGCCATCAGTATGAGAGATACGCAGTATTTT. Residues: CAISMRDTQYF. The V call is TRBV10-3, the J call TRBJ2-3, with D uncertain. CDR1 is ENHRY and CDR2 is SYGVKD in the germline V gene. This CDR3 has 11 amino acids. Trimming removed 5 bases at V and 5 bases at J, with 5 bases between.